The T cell receptor beta chain under discussion was sequenced for a study of blood T cell repertoires in COVID-19. Study-wide context: The study drew acute and convalescent COVID-19 samples from the United States, Italy and Spain. From T cells, B-cell-depleted T cells, or PBMCs came the material, which was cDNA or gDNA.

Study processing details: The assay estimated nucleated cells by amplifying reference gene primers. Produced via immunoSEQ multiplex PCR; TCRdb's table is partial and in-frame only. V and J calls and clone size come straight from that table; D and trimming were deduced from the DNA. The sample contains some 150,000 clones, about 84% of which appear only once. V was pared by 4 bases and J by 7 bases, with 14 bases between. The CDR3 spans 13 residues. CDR1 and CDR2 from the germline V gene are LNHDA and SQIVND (reference sequence). This sequence originates from a woman between 45 and 60 years old with acute or convalescent COVID-19. Sequenced input: peripheral blood. The rearrangement uses TRBV19 and TRBJ2-7; a weak D match, TRBD1 (6 bases). Here the CDR3 DNA reads TGTGCCAGTAGTACAGGGGCGGCGGAGGAGCAGTACTTC. This gives the protein CASSTGAAEEQYF.